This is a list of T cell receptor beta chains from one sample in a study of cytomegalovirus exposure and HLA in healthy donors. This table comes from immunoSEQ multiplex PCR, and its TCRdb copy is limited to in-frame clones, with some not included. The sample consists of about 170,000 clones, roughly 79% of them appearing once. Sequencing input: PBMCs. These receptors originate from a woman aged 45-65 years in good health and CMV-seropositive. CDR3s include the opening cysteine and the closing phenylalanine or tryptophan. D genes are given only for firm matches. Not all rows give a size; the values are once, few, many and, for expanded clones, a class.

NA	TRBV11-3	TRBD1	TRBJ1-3	CASSPGTGSSGNTIYF	TGTGCCAGCAGCCCAGGGACAGGGAGCTCTGGAAACACCATATATTTT
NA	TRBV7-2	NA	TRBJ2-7	CASSLALSYEQYF	TGTGCCAGCAGCTTAGCCCTCTCCTACGAGCAGTACTTC
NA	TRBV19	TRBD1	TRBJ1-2	CASSSDDRVGYTF	TGTGCCAGTAGTTCCGACGACAGGGTTGGCTACACCTTC
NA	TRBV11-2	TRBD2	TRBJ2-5	CASSSLAGDLVETQYF	TGTGCCAGCAGCTCCTTAGCGGGGGACCTGGTGGAGACCCAGTACTTC
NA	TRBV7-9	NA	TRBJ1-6	CSSSSGSGSPLHF	TGTTCCAGCAGCTCCGGGTCCGGCTCACCCCTCCACTTT
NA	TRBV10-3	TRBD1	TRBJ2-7	CAIMGDRGVYEQYF	TGTGCCATCATGGGGGACAGGGGAGTCTACGAGCAGTACTTC
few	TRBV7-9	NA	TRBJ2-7	CASSLEEYEQYF	TGTGCCAGCAGCTTAGAAGAGTACGAGCAGTACTTC
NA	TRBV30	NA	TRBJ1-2	CAWSGGGTNYGYTF	TGTGCCTGGAGTGGAGGAGGGACTAACTATGGCTACACCTTC
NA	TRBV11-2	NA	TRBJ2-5	CASSPTTRQETQYF	TGTGCCAGCAGCCCAACGACACGTCAAGAGACCCAGTACTTC
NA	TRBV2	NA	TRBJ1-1	CASSEALAGDEAFF	TGTGCCAGCAGTGAAGCGCTCGCGGGAGATGAAGCTTTCTTT
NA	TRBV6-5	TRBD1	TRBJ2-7	CASSSGQARYEQYF	TGTGCCAGCAGTTCGGGACAGGCTCGCTACGAGCAGTACTTC
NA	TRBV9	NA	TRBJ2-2	CASSVGQGRGTGELFF	TGTGCCAGCAGCGTAGGGCAGGGTAGGGGCACCGGGGAGCTGTTTTTT
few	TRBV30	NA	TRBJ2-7	CAWWDSPYEQYF	TGTGCCTGGTGGGACTCCCCCTACGAGCAGTACTTC
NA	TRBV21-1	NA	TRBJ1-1	CASSAAGARTEAFF	TGTGCCAGCAGCGCGGCTGGGGCGCGGACTGAAGCTTTCTTT
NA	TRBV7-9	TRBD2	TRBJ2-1	CASSLDAAGDYNEQFF	TGTGCCAGCAGCTTAGATGCAGCGGGGGACTACAATGAGCAGTTCTTC
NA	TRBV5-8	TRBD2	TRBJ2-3	CASSLGLAEPDTQYF	TGTGCCAGCAGTTTGGGACTAGCGGAACCTGATACGCAGTATTTT
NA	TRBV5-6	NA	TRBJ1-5	CASSLLGRVSPQHF	TGTGCCAGCAGCTTGCTGGGCAGGGTGTCGCCCCAGCATTTT
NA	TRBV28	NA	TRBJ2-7	CASSRRALGSYEQYF	TGTGCCAGCAGCCGGAGGGCCTTAGGGTCCTACGAGCAGTACTTC
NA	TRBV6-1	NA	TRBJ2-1	CASSDYGSSYNEQFF	TGTGCCAGCAGTGATTACGGGAGCTCCTACAATGAGCAGTTCTTC
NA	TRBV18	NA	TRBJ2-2	CASSPQAGLTGELFF	TGTGCCAGCTCACCACAGGCGGGGCTCACCGGGGAGCTGTTTTTT
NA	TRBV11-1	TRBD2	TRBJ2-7	CASSSQREAQYF	TGTGCCAGCAGCTCCCAGCGGGAGGCCCAGTACTTC
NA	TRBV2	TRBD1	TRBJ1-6	CASSGAGQGMSSYNSPLHF	TGTGCCAGCAGTGGGGCGGGACAGGGGATGAGCTCCTATAATTCACCCCTCCACTTT
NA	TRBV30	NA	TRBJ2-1	CAWSVGGNPYNEQFF	TGTGCCTGGAGTGTAGGCGGGAACCCCTACAATGAGCAGTTCTTC
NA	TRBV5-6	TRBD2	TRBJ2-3	CASSSRTSGSTDTQYF	TGTGCCAGCAGCTCAAGGACTAGCGGGAGTACAGATACGCAGTATTTT